The next 9 T cell receptor beta chains were all read from a single sample in a study of T-cell memory formation after mild COVID-19. TCRdb passed the 5' RACE reads through MiXCR, listing each CDR3 protein once. The sample contains 350,000 or so distinct CDR3 sequences, approximately 21% of which appear only once. The material sequenced was PBMCs or a T cell subset sorted from them (not recorded which). Source of these receptors: an adult woman who had mild COVID-19 (a few samples of this study predate the infection). Cell type and time point are not known.

V and J are TRBV19 and TRBJ2-7, with TRBD1 identical over 7 bases. CDR3 length equals 13 residues. Trimming at V came to 7 bases and at J to 1 base, leaving 4 bases not matched to a gene. Germline V gene sequence: CDR1 LNHDA, CDR2 SQIVND (reference sequence). CDR3 protein: CASMGQPSYEQYF. CDR3 DNA: TGTGCCAGTATGGGACAGCCGTCCTACGAGCAGTACTTC.

In regard to this clonotype: The germline gene is not matched at one end of the junction; a read error may be the cause. This chain uses TRBV6-6 with TRBJ1-2; possible D gene TRBD1, 6 bases. Germline assignment: CDR1 MNHNY and CDR2 SVGAGI (reference sequence). The CDR3 is 12 residues long. The CDR3 coding sequence is TGTGCCAGCCAGGGGATGGGCTATGGCTACGCCTTC. This sequence encodes CASQGMGYGYAF.

J is TRBJ2-5 and V is TRBV24-1; TRBD2 aligns across 11 bases. From germline, CDR1 is KGHDR and CDR2 SFDVKD. Trimming at V came to 7 bases and at J to 0 bases, leaving 12 bases not matched to a gene. The CDR3 sequence is 18 residues long. The CDR3 reads CATSDSGRVEPNQETQYF. The CDR3 bases are TGTGCCACCAGCGATAGCGGGAGGGTCGAGCCCAACCAAGAGACCCAGTACTTC.

The chain is built from TRBV7-2 and TRBJ2-7; no definite D call. V lost 5 bases to trimming and J lost 2 bases, with 13 bases between them. The CDR3 loop spans 14 amino acids. Germline V gene sequence: CDR1 SGHTA, CDR2 FQGNSA. The CDR3 coding sequence is TGTGCCAGCAGCAGATCCCGGCCGCCCTACGAGCAGTACTTC. It translates to CASSRSRPPYEQYF.

The table lists this clonotype with many counts. The rearrangement links TRBV5-1 to TRBJ2-1; TRBD2 matches at 13 bases. V trimming: 4 bases; J trimming: 3 bases; junction bases outside the gene matches: 4. Germline lookup yields CDR1 SGHRS and CDR2 YFSETQ. The CDR3 totals 16 residues. DNA of the CDR3: TGCGCCAGCAGCGGACTAGCGGGGGCCAACTACAATGAGCAGTTCTTC. This sequence encodes CASSGLAGANYNEQFF.

Regarding this clonotype: One junction end does not reproduce the germline sequence, and a read error may be involved. The chain is built from TRBV9 and TRBJ1-1; the D is unclear. The CDR3 sequence is 13 residues long. The germline gives CDR1 SGDLS, CDR2 YYNGEE. Here the CDR3 DNA reads TGTGCCAGCAGCGTAGACCCAGACACTGAAGCTTCCTTT. As protein: CASSVDPDTEASF.

This clonotype turned up a few times. In DNA form, the CDR3 reads TGTGCCAGCAGCAGCGACAGGGGGCCCTCTCAGCCCCAGCATTTT. This translates into CASSSDRGPSQPQHF. The chain recombines TRBV6-5 with TRBJ1-5; 10 nucleotides align to TRBD1. The CDR3 consists of 15 residues. The ends lost 6 bases at V and 6 bases at J; junction bases unmatched: 8. The germline V gene encodes CDR1 MNHEY and CDR2 SVGAGI.

This clonotype was observed a handful of times. The V gene is TRBV2, the J gene TRBJ1-2; D possibly corresponds to TRBD1 (6 bases). Per germline, CDR1 SNHLY and CDR2 FYNNEI. CDR3 length: 12 residues. Deletions cut 6 bases from V and 8 bases from J, with 13 bases between. CDR3 sequence: CASRLRTAGYTF. CDR3 sequence (DNA): TGTGCCAGCAGACTCAGGACAGCCGGCTACACCTTC.

The chain recombines TRBV12-3 or TRBV12-4 with TRBJ1-2; D ambiguous. The CDR3 totals 13 residues. The V end lost 3 bases, the J end lost 8 bases, and 13 bases lay between the germline ends. CDR3 loop: CASSLASRGGYTF. The CDR3 nucleotides are TGTGCCAGCAGTTTGGCAAGCCGAGGAGGCTACACCTTC.